This note documents a single T cell receptor (beta chain) sequence. The antigen it recognizes is unknown. Within one base of it there is no much larger clone, and no base qualities were kept. The data were obtained in a study of blood T cell repertoires in COVID-19 (dated by TCRdb to the early 2020s). With regard to the full study: Samples covering the acute and convalescent phases of COVID-19 were provided by collaborators in the United States, Italy and Spain. The material from the prospective study consisted of cDNA or gDNA derived from T cells, B-cell-depleted T cells, or PBMCs. The dataset comprised deeply sampled blood TCRbeta repertoires from subjects exposed to, actively infected with, or recovered from COVID-19. A freely available public database, intended as a resource for researchers studying the immune response to SARS-CoV-2, is where the repertoires were released. The samples were drawn from the first 160 participants of the ongoing ImmuneRACE study and from 1,200 or so subjects provided by 6 global collaborators. Sample metadata almost always included a de-identified subject ID, COVID-19 status, age in years and sex. Where available, HLA class I and class II types were taken from metadata supplied by the sample provider and were not determined by assay-based typing.

The immunoSEQ Assay, a bias-controlled multiplex PCR, was used to amplify TCRbeta CDR3 regions from genomic DNA. The source study handled its data this way. Nucleated cell counts per sample were estimated from amplification of reference gene primers within the assay. To quantify the absolute abundance of each unique TCRbeta CDR3 rearrangement, sequence reads were collapsed and filtered. Productive Simpson clonality was computed per sample as the square root of Simpson's diversity index over productive rearrangements. As stored in TCRdb, this immuneACCESS dataset retains in-frame rearrangements with V and J assigned. A fraction of the clones does not appear; measured against another copy, unresolved V genes explain less than half of the discrepancy, and the remainder lacks a known reason. V, J and clone size are taken as reported in that table, and D and trimming were inferred from the DNA itself. The sample contains some 120,000 clones, 88% of them found a single time. The top ten hold more than 1.5% of the sample.

The CDR3 measures 14 amino acids from cysteine to phenylalanine. Of the read, only the CDR3 DNA is kept; its 42 bases are in frame from base 1. CDR1 and CDR2, looked up from the germline V gene, are SGHDT and YYEEEE. V sheds 3 bases and J sheds 5 bases, leaving 14 bases between their ends. Overall study outcomes, separate from this receptor: Clinical and demographic metadata were provided uncurated, with the amount varying by source and participant.

Whole blood was collected in K2EDTA tubes by collaborating institutions according to the institutions' own protocols. Collaborator samples were shipped for TCRbeta analysis as frozen whole blood, isolated PBMCs, or DNA extracted from either sample type. In this chain, TRBV5-6 is recombined with TRBJ1-2; a confident D gene designation cannot be given. This receptor was identified in a human donor in a cohort sampled during active COVID-19. Sequences were obtained from peripheral blood. The CDR3 amino acid sequence is: CASSWEGRWYGYTF. The bases read TGTGCCAGCAGCTGGGAGGGAAGATGGTATGGCTACACCTTC.